This passage covers 22 T cell receptor beta chains from one sample sequenced in a study of tumor-infiltrating lymphocytes in oesophageal squamous cell carcinoma. TCRdb re-called the PCR reads with MiXCR, one entry per CDR3 protein. The sample holds about 18,000 distinct CDR3 sequences, about 40% seen once. Sequenced sample: blood. These receptors all come from a female donor with esophageal squamous cell carcinoma.

The genes are TRBV3-1 and TRBJ2-7; TRBD1 agrees at 10 bases. The J call is doubtful: the DNA matches TRBJ2-5 better. Germline CDR1 LGHDT, CDR2 YNNKEL (reference sequence). The CDR3 has 14 amino acids. The DNA for the CDR3 is TGTGCCAGCAGCCGAGACAGGGGGCGAGAGACCCAGTACTTC. It is translated as CASSRDRGRETQYF.

Many counts were recorded for this clonotype. The chain combines TRBV24-1 with TRBJ2-5; TRBD1 might be the D (6 bases). The CDR3 has 13 residues. Germline V CDR1 and CDR2: KGHDR, SFDVKD. V was trimmed by 6 bases and J by 5 bases, leaving 12 bases between them. In DNA form, the CDR3 reads TGTGCCACCAGTATACAGGGTGGGGAGACCCAGTACTTC. It codes for CATSIQGGETQYF.

The chain uses TRBV7-8 and TRBJ2-4, with 8 bases matching TRBD1. Judging by the DNA end, TRBJ2-1 fits better; the J call may be wrong. This CDR3 has 18 residues. Germline V CDR1 and CDR2: SGHVS, FQNEAQ. CDR3 protein: CASSLAHPRDRRNNEQFF. The CDR3 DNA follows: TGTGCCAGCAGCTTAGCACACCCTCGGGACAGGAGAAACAATGAGCAGTTCTTC.

The rearrangement joins TRBV7-6 to TRBJ2-3, with no clear D. The end of the DNA fits TRBJ1-1 better, so the J call may be wrong. The germline V gene has CDR1 SGHVS and CDR2 FNYEAQ. The CDR3 extends over 14 amino acids. This CDR3 reads CASKKEGLNTEAFF. The CDR3 coding sequence is TGTGCCAGCAAAAAGGAAGGATTGAACACTGAAGCTTTCTTT.

This clonotype was counted between two and nine times. The chain has TRBV7-6 and TRBJ2-3; TRBD2 might be the D (7 bases). This CDR3 comprises 16 residues. Germline CDR1 and CDR2: SGHVS and FNYEAQ. The V end was cut by 1 base, the J end by 5 bases, with 16 bases between. The CDR3 nucleotides are TGTGCCAGCAGCTTAGGAAGGGGGAGGGCCCAAGATACGCAGTATTTT. Translating it yields CASSLGRGRAQDTQYF.

This clonotype was detected ten times or more. The rearrangement links TRBV2 to TRBJ2-1; D might be TRBD1 (6 bases). The V gene's germline CDR1 is SNHLY and CDR2 FYNNEI. Trimming cost V 6 bases and J 6 bases, with 15 bases left between them. This CDR3 comprises 14 residues. CDR3 loop: CASRSEQGSNEQFF. The CDR3 DNA reads as TGTGCCAGCAGGAGTGAGCAGGGGAGCAATGAGCAGTTCTTC.

The chain is built from TRBV7-9 and TRBJ2-1; TRBD2 aligns across 11 bases. Germline V CDR1 and CDR2: SEHNR, FQNEAQ (reference sequence). V was pared by 11 bases and J by 4 bases, with 10 bases of the junction left unmatched. The CDR3 has 15 residues. CDR3 sequence: CAGTSSGRSYNEQFF. DNA for the CDR3: TGTGCCGGCACGTCTAGCGGGAGGAGTTACAATGAGCAGTTCTTC.

This clonotype was counted ten times or more. The chain couples TRBV12-3 or TRBV12-4 to TRBJ2-7; 8 bases are shared with TRBD2. V dropped 2 bases and J dropped 7; count of bases not matched to a gene: 10. The CDR3 is made up of 15 amino acids. The CDR3 region has the DNA TGTGCCAGCAGTTTACAAGGACTAGCCGACAATGAGCAGTACTTC. It translates to CASSLQGLADNEQYF.

This clonotype was counted at least ten times. This sequence may be a read error, since a much larger clone differs from it by one base. V gene TRBV12-3 or TRBV12-4 combines with J gene TRBJ2-7; 8 nucleotides match TRBD1. V shed 2 bases and J 7 bases; nucleotides not matched to a gene: 10. The CDR3 is made up of 15 amino acids. This chain's CDR3 is CASSLRQGAENEQYF. In nucleotides, the CDR3 is TGTGCCAGCAGTTTAAGGCAGGGGGCTGAAAATGAGCAGTACTTC.

The gene calls are TRBV19 and TRBJ2-5; D is possibly TRBD1 (5 bases). The J call is in doubt because the DNA end fits TRBJ2-7 better. This CDR3 comprises 13 residues. Germline V CDR1 and CDR2: LNHDA, SQIVND (reference sequence). Written as DNA, the CDR3 is TGTGCCAGTAGACCAGGGCATCCCTACGAGCAGTACTTC. Translated: CASRPGHPYEQYF.

This clonotype was detected many times. A much larger clone sits a single nucleotide away, making a read error possible. The genes are TRBV6-1 and TRBJ2-1; 7 bases align to TRBD1. Germline V lookup: CDR1 MNHNS, CDR2 SASEGT. The CDR3 covers 14 residues. The ends lost 3 bases at V and 15 bases at J; junction bases unmatched: 14. Here the CDR3 DNA reads TGTGCCAGCAGTGATAGATTGGGACAGCTCTCTCGGTTCTTC. Translation: CASSDRLGQLSRFF.

The chain carries TRBV11-2 and TRBJ1-2; no definite D call. Germline CDR1 is SGHAT and CDR2 is FQNNGV. V gave up 6 bases and J gave up 5 bases, with 19 bases separating them. This CDR3 spans 15 amino acids. In DNA form, the CDR3 reads TGTGCCAGCAGTTATGACCGGGGAATGACTTATGGCTACACCTTC. Protein sequence: CASSYDRGMTYGYTF.

Of note for this clonotype: One end of the junction varies from germline; a read error may be responsible. The gene calls are TRBV7-6 and TRBJ2-5; TRBD1 matches 9 bases. The assigned J gene may be wrong: the sequence end matches TRBJ2-1 better. CDR1 and CDR2 (germline): SGHVS, FNYEAQ. This CDR3 is 16 amino acids long. CDR3 in DNA: TGTGCTAGCAGCTTGGGTCCGGGACAGGGTGTTAATGAGCAGTTCTTC. Encoded protein: CASSLGPGQGVNEQFF.

This rearrangement joins TRBV6-1 to TRBJ2-3; perhaps D is TRBD1 or TRBD2 (5 bases each). The CDR3 covers 14 residues. Trimming took 7 bases from V and 0 from J, leaving 11 bases between them. CDR1 MNHNS and CDR2 SASEGT come from the germline V gene. The CDR3 sequence is CASTRGGSTDTQYF. The DNA of the CDR3 is TGTGCCAGCACCCGGGGCGGGAGCACAGATACGCAGTATTTT.

This clonotype is categorized as medium-sized (0.01 to 0.1%). V and J are TRBV6-1 and TRBJ2-7; perhaps TRBD2 as D (5 bases). Germline lookup yields CDR1 MNHNS and CDR2 SASEGT. This CDR3 has 13 residues. Trimming left V 6 bases short and J 4 bases short, with 13 bases between. The CDR3 sequence: CASREPGLYEQYF. The DNA of the CDR3 is TGTGCCAGCAGGGAACCTGGACTGTACGAGCAGTACTTC.

CDR3 loop: CASSFSGGGGTYEQYF. CDR3 bases: TGTGCCAGCAGTTTCAGTGGGGGGGGGGGGACCTACGAGCAGTACTTC. V and J are TRBV12-3 or TRBV12-4 and TRBJ2-7, with TRBD2 matching over 7 bases. Losses at the gene ends were 3 bases for V and 2 bases for J; bases not matched to a gene: 10. The CDR3 length is 16 residues.

In this sample, this clonotype turned up a few times. The gene calls are TRBV29-1 and TRBJ2-1, with D maybe TRBD2 (6 bases). CDR1 is SQVTM, CDR2 ANQGSEA, per germline. The CDR3 consists of 13 residues. With 5 bases removed from V and 9 bases from J, the gap between germline ends came to 17 bases. The CDR3 DNA reads as TGCAGCGTTCTAAGCGGGCGAAGTCGTGAGCAGTTCTTC. Amino acid sequence: CSVLSGRSREQFF.

This clonotype counts as medium-sized. The rearrangement links TRBV7-2 to TRBJ2-5; D is possibly TRBD1 (5 bases). CDR3 size: 15 residues. With 5 bases removed from V and 4 bases from J, the gap between germline ends came to 17 bases. Germline V gives CDR1 SGHTA, CDR2 FQGNSA. CDR3 protein: CASSPLGAWGETQYF. In DNA, the CDR3 is TGTGCCAGCAGCCCCCTAGGGGCCTGGGGAGAGACCCAGTACTTC.

The chain joins TRBV7-6 to TRBJ2-5, with D tentatively TRBD1 (7 bases). With 3 bases removed from V and 11 bases from J, the gap between germline ends came to 19 bases. Germline assignment: CDR1 SGHVS and CDR2 FNYEAQ. The length of the CDR3 is 14 residues. The CDR3 region has the DNA TGTGCCAGCAGCTTTGGGACAGCCCGCCGGGAGCAGTACTTC. Amino acids: CASSFGTARREQYF.

With regard to this clonotype: As the CDR3 is not closed by the conserved phenylalanine or tryptophan, this likely results from a read error. It is unclear where the CDR3 begins or ends on the DNA, so no DNA is shown, and the CDR3 is as TCRdb lists it. This chain connects TRBV7-2 to TRBJ1-6; the table's TRBD1 call for D was not verified on the DNA. Germline V gives CDR1 SGHTA, CDR2 FQGNSA. The CDR3 extends over 17 residues, inclusive of both ends. This CDR3 is CASSPRTGDNNEQFFGP.

The V call is TRBV10-2, the J call TRBJ2-1; possibly TRBD1 for D (6 bases). CDR3 size: 14 residues. In germline, CDR1 is WSHSY, CDR2 SAAADI. The V gene lost 10 bases and the J gene lost 4 bases, with 17 bases spanning the gap. The CDR3 is CATSGTPQYNEQFF. The CDR3 region has the DNA TGCGCCACCTCCGGGACACCTCAATACAATGAGCAGTTCTTC.

This clonotype was seen ten or more times. This CDR3 reads CASSNTGELFF. CDR3 sequence (DNA): TGTGCCAGCAGCAACACCGGGGAGCTGTTTTTT. J is TRBJ2-2 and V is TRBV5-6; D not certain. CDR1 SGHDT and CDR2 YYEEEE come from the germline V gene. V dropped 4 bases and J dropped 2 bases, with 0 bases sitting between them. CDR3 length: 11 residues.